One sample yielded the 6 T cell receptor beta chains listed below, sequenced in a study of T cells in Graves' hyperthyroidism and ophthalmopathy. The source material, RNA transcripts, was used to amplify TCR beta CDR3 regions. Using the HTBI primer set, a first-round RT-PCR was run on the TCR CDR3. TCRdb processed the multiplex PCR reads anew with MiXCR; each CDR3 protein has one entry. The table has about 640,000 distinct CDR3 sequences, less than 25% seen once. Input material: blood. The receptors were gathered from a man between 25 and 39 years old with Graves' ophthalmopathy.

This clonotype was recorded a few times. This sequence joins TRBV12-3 or TRBV12-4 and TRBJ2-2; D call uncertain. The germline V and J ends were trimmed by 6 bases and 1 base, with 12 bases remaining between them. This CDR3 has 15 amino acids. CDR3 residues: CASRPYQGNTGELFF. The CDR3 DNA is TGTGCCAGCAGGCCCTACCAAGGGAACACCGGGGAGCTGTTTTTT.

The genes are TRBV6-1 and TRBJ2-7; 14 bases are shared with TRBD2. The CDR3 is 17 residues long. CDR1 is MNHNS and CDR2 is SASEGT in the germline V gene. V was pared by 5 bases and J by 6 bases, with 12 bases of the junction left unmatched. In DNA form, the CDR3 reads TGTGCCAGCAGTCGCGGCCGACTAGCGGGAGGGCCGATCGAGCAGTACTTC. Encoded protein: CASSRGRLAGGPIEQYF.

This chain uses TRBV28 with TRBJ1-1, with D unclear. CDR1 MDHEN and CDR2 SYDVKM come from the germline V gene. There are 14 residues in the CDR3. V lost 4 bases, J lost 5 bases, and 14 bases lay in between. The CDR3 reads CASSSERVETEAFF. The CDR3 DNA reads as TGTGCCAGCAGTTCGGAGCGGGTGGAGACTGAAGCTTTCTTT.

This chain connects TRBV5-6 to TRBJ2-1; 7 bases are shared with TRBD1. Germline V lookup: CDR1 SGHDT, CDR2 YYEEEE. This CDR3 is 15 amino acids long. V was clipped by 3 bases and J by 3 bases; unmatched bases: 6. CDR3 loop: CASSYRDRLYNEQFF. CDR3 nucleotides: TGTGCCAGCAGCTACCGGGACAGACTCTACAATGAGCAGTTCTTC.

The J gene is TRBJ1-2, the V gene TRBV6-5, with D perhaps TRBD1 (6 bases). Trimming cost V 0 bases and J 0 bases, with 11 bases left between them. Germline CDR1 reads MNHEY; CDR2 reads SVGAGI. The CDR3 covers 16 residues. CDR3 sequence: CASSYSTGPANYGYTF. CDR3 DNA sequence: TGTGCCAGCAGTTACTCCACAGGGCCTGCTAACTATGGCTACACCTTC.

The chain is built from TRBV7-6 and TRBJ2-1; weak D call: TRBD2 (6 bases). This CDR3 has 19 amino acids. CDR1 and CDR2 (germline): SGHVS, FNYEAQ. V lost 3 bases and J 0 bases, leaving 21 bases between the germline ends. DNA of the CDR3: TGTGCCAGCAGCTTCTCAACCCCCCGGGACTGGGACTCCTACAATGAGCAGTTCTTC. The encoded protein is CASSFSTPRDWDSYNEQFF.